The rows below give T cell receptor beta chains drawn from one sample of a study of CD8 T cells in Susac syndrome. MiXCR, applied by TCRdb to the immunoSEQ multiplex PCR reads, yields one record per CDR3 protein. The repertoire holds over 100,000 distinct CDR3 sequences, with roughly 95% as singletons. The material sequenced was CD4+ T cells from PBMCs. These receptors were collected from a human donor in good health. Each CDR3 is given with its conserved first and last residue.

CDR3aa	v_gene	j_gene
CASSQDRGLSYEQYF	TRBV5-6	TRBJ2-7
CASSHGQGNQPQHF	TRBV3-1	TRBJ1-5
CASRWQVLGNEKLFF	TRBV2	TRBJ1-4
CASSFAGPPSGANVLTF	TRBV12-3/TRBV12-4	TRBJ2-6
CASSQVGSGRGELFF	TRBV4-1	TRBJ2-2
CASSEAAREQFF	TRBV6-1	TRBJ2-1
CASSLDPSKETQYF	TRBV11-2	TRBJ2-5
CASSPDGTSYNEQFF	TRBV5-1	TRBJ2-1
CASSQDGGGTEAFF	TRBV4-3	TRBJ1-1
CSVADTGELFF	TRBV29-1	TRBJ2-2
CASSPQGRLNTGELFF	TRBV19	TRBJ2-2
CASSFRGLGPDEQYF	TRBV5-4	TRBJ2-7
CASSFLRQGTLGYGYTF	TRBV12-3/TRBV12-4	TRBJ1-2
CASSAKQPDTQYF	TRBV2	TRBJ2-3
CAWADKGVGAFF	TRBV30	TRBJ1-1
CASSSAGPGANVLTF	TRBV7-2	TRBJ2-6
CASSPGQGVTPGWMSSYEQYF	TRBV12-3/TRBV12-4	TRBJ2-7
CASWGGNQPQHF	TRBV2	TRBJ1-5
CASRRGGGQPQHF	TRBV6-5	TRBJ1-5
CASSLEQRGTYEQYF	TRBV5-1	TRBJ2-7
CSARVPAGYNEQFF	TRBV20-1	TRBJ2-1
CASSGGHRGADTQYF	TRBV2	TRBJ2-3
CASSRQVVDYEQYF	TRBV4-1	TRBJ2-7
CSVLRGPNNYGYTF	TRBV29-1	TRBJ1-2
CSASRRVGNNQPQHF	TRBV20-1	TRBJ1-5
CASSPMGGANTGELFF	TRBV5-6	TRBJ2-2
CASREGLRTNTGELFF	TRBV4-2	TRBJ2-2
CASSLPDSVKLFF	TRBV7-2	TRBJ1-4
CASSLVAGGKNIQYF	TRBV5-5	TRBJ2-4
CASSQDRAGLYNYGYTF	TRBV3-1	TRBJ1-2
CSARVAHSYEQYF	TRBV20-1	TRBJ2-7
CASSHGQGKLRNF	TRBV7-9	TRBJ2-5
CASRSATNEKLFF	TRBV28	TRBJ1-4
CASSRTGSEGYTF	TRBV9	TRBJ1-2
CASSLGTRGYNEQFF	TRBV3-1	TRBJ2-1
CAWSGGTGVHEQYF	TRBV30	TRBJ2-7
CSARVTGLNTEAFF	TRBV20-1	TRBJ1-1